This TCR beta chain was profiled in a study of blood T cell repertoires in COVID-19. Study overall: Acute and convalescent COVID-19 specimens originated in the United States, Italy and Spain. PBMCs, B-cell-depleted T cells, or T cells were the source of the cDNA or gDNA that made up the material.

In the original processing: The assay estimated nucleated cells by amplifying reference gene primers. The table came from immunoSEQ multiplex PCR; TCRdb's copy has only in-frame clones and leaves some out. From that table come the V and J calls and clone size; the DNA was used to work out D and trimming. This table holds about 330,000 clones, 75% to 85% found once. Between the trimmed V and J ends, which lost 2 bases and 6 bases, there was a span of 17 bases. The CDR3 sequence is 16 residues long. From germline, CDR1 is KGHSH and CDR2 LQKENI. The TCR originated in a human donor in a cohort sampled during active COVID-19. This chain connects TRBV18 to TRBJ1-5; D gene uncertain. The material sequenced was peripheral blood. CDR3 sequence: CASSPEKHPRGQPQHF. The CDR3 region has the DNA TGTGCCAGCTCACCAGAAAAACACCCCCGGGGTCAGCCCCAGCATTTT.